This TCR beta chain was sequenced in a study of tumor and adjacent non-tumor tissue in lung cancer. Study-level information: The cohort had approximately 13 adenocarcinoma, 2 squamous cell and 1 small cell patients. Study-wide results and caveats: Normal lung showed higher cumulative top 100 clone frequency than tumor.

Germline V gene lookup returns CDR1 KGHDR and CDR2 SFDVKD. The CDR3 runs 17 residues. TCRbeta libraries were built with three rounds of nested PCR, modified from ARM-PCR. TCRdb re-derived calls from the multiplex PCR reads in MiXCR, one entry per CDR3 protein. The table shows about 110,000 distinct CDR3 sequences, with roughly 75% occurring only once. As for this clonotype: Its cognate antigen is unknown. An end of the junction differs from the germline gene, which may be a read error.

The template was RNA from unsorted bulk tissue. This sequence was found in a woman aged 60-75 years with non-small cell lung cancer. This chain joins TRBV24-1 and TRBJ2-1, with D maybe TRBD1 (5 bases). The sample was lung tumor tissue. The CDR3 DNA follows: TGTGTCACCAGCGACCGGGCAGACAGTTCCACCCGCAATGAGCAGTTCTTC. Its translation: CVTSDRADSSTRNEQFF.